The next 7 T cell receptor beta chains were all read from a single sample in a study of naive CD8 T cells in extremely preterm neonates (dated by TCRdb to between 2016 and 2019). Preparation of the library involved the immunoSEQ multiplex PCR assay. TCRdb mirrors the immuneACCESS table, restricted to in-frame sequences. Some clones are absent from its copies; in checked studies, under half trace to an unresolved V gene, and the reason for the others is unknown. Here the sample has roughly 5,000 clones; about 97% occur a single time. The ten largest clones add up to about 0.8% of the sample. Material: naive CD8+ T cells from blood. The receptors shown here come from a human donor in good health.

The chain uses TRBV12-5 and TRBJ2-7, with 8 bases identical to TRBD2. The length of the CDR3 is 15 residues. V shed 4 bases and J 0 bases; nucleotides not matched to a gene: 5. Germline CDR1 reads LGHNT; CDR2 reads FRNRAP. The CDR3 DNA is TGTGCTAGTGGTTCCCCCGGGGGGGGCTCCTACGAGCAGTACGTC. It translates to CASGSPGGGSYEQYV.

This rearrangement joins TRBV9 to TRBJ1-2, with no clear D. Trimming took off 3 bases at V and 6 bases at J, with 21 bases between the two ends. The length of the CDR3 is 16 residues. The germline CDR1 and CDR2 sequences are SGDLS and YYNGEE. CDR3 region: CASSAREDSFLNGYTF. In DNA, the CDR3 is TGTGCCAGCAGCGCAAGAGAGGACTCCTTCCTTAATGGCTACACCTTC.

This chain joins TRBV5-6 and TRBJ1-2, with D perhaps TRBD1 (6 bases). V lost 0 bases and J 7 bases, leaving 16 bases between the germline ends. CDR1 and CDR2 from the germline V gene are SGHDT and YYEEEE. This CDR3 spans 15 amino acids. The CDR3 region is CASSLDREDLSGYTF. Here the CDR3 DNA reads TGTGCCAGCAGCTTGGACAGGGAAGATCTATCTGGCTACACCTTC.

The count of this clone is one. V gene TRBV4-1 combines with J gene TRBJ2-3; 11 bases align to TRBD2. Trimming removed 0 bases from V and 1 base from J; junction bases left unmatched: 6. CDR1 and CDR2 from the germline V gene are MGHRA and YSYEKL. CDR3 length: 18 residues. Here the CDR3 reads CASSQEASGGPRTDTQYF. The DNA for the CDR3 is TGCGCCAGCAGCCAAGAGGCTAGCGGGGGGCCCCGCACAGATACGCAGTATTTT.

The CDR3 spells CASSVRTGGGGTEAFF. In DNA, the CDR3 is TGTGCCAGCAGCGTGCGGACAGGGGGCGGTGGCACTGAAGCTTTCTTT. The chain has TRBV2 and TRBJ1-1; 11 bases line up with TRBD1. Looked up from germline, CDR1 is SNHLY and CDR2 is FYNNEI. This CDR3 comprises 16 residues. Losses at the gene ends were 6 bases for V and 4 bases for J; bases not matched to a gene: 10.

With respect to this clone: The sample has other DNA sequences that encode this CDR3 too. The CDR3 sequence is CASSPEQGNSPLHF. Here the CDR3 DNA reads TGCGCCAGCAGCCCGGAGCAGGGCAATTCACCCCTCCACTTT. The V gene is TRBV4-1, the J gene TRBJ1-6, with D tentatively TRBD1 (5 bases). The germline CDR1 and CDR2 sequences are MGHRA and YSYEKL. V gave up 4 bases and J gave up 7 bases, with 11 bases separating them. The CDR3 is 14 amino acids.

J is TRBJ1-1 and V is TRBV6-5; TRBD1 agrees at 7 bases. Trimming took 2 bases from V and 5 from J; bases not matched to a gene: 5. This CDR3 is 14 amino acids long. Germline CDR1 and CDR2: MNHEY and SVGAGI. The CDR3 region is CASSYKGGGTEAFF. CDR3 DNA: TGTGCCAGCAGTTACAAAGGGGGCGGGACTGAAGCTTTCTTT.